This T cell receptor (beta chain) is drawn from a study of cytomegalovirus exposure and HLA in healthy donors. Primers: 60 Vbeta forward and 13 Jbeta reverse. TCRdb keeps only in-frame clones here, not all; method: immunoSEQ multiplex PCR. The table shows 200,000 or so clones, with about 78% occurring only once. Losses at the gene ends were 5 bases for V and 10 bases for J; bases not matched to a gene: 8. The CDR3 has 13 amino acids. Germline CDR1 reads SEHNR; CDR2 reads FQNEAQ (reference sequence). As to this clone: What it binds is not known.

General study points: The study recorded some 160 TCR beta chains that were cytomegalovirus-associated.

In nominal health when sampled, donors likely had unrecorded immune exposures nonetheless. Sequenced input: PBMCs. The chain recombines TRBV7-9 with TRBJ2-1, with 7 nucleotides matching TRBD2. This receptor was obtained from a male donor in good health and CMV-seronegative. CDR3 nucleotides: TGTGCCAGCAGCCCCAGACTAGCAGGGGAGCAGTTCTTC. Its protein product is CASSPRLAGEQFF.